This TCR beta chain was sequenced during a study of blood T cells in healthy people across ages. Combining a sample-barcoded 5' primer with a J-beta primer mix, a second PCR ran for roughly 7 to 12 cycles. One entry per CDR3 protein results from TCRdb running MiXCR on the 5' RACE reads. The profile shows 450,000 to 700,000 distinct CDR3 sequences, 25% to 30% of them singletons. This clonotype was counted only a few times. The sequence came from a woman aged 70-85 years in good health. The sample comprised blood.

The CDR3 loop reads CASSPDSREKLFF. Written as DNA, the CDR3 is TGTGCCAGCAGCCCCGACAGCCGTGAAAAACTGTTTTTT. The V call is TRBV7-9, the J call TRBJ1-4, with a weak D call TRBD1 (5 bases). Germline V gene lookup returns CDR1 SEHNR and CDR2 FQNEAQ (reference sequence). This CDR3 is 13 amino acids long. Trimming stripped 5 bases from V and 7 bases from J, with 11 bases between.